These 8 T cell receptor beta chains came from one sample sequenced in a study of neurological immune-mediated disorders. Each CDR3 protein gets one entry after TCRdb re-called the 5' RACE reads with MiXCR. The data hold 53,000 or so distinct CDR3 sequences, with roughly 13% observed a single time. Sequencing input: PBMCs. The receptors originated from a woman aged 55-70 years with HTLV-1-associated myelopathy (HAM/TSP).

This clonotype has just a few counts. The rearrangement joins TRBV12-3 or TRBV12-4 to TRBJ1-1; TRBD1 might be the D (5 bases). V shed 3 bases and J shed 0 bases, with 17 bases lying between them. The CDR3 loop spans 17 amino acids. The CDR3 DNA is TGTGCCAGCAGTTTCAAAGGCAGGTGGGGCATGAACACTGAAGCTTTCTTT. Amino acid sequence: CASSFKGRWGMNTEAFF.

The chain employs TRBV20-1 and TRBJ2-4, with 7 bases fitting TRBD2. The CDR3 consists of 15 residues. V lost 5 bases and J lost 3; bases outside the gene matches: 10. Germline CDR1 and CDR2: DFQATT and SNEGSKA (reference sequence). The CDR3 protein is CSAPGLVEGKNIQYF. The CDR3 DNA reads TGCAGTGCTCCAGGACTAGTAGAGGGCAAAAACATTCAGTACTTC.

This clonotype came up many times. The chain recombines TRBV5-1 with TRBJ1-6; possible D gene TRBD1, 6 bases. The CDR3 runs 15 residues. From germline, CDR1 is SGHRS and CDR2 YFSETQ. The V gene lost 1 base and the J gene lost 4 bases, with 9 bases spanning the gap. The CDR3 sequence: CASSLSQGYNSPLHF. CDR3 DNA: TGCGCCAGCAGCTTGAGCCAGGGGTATAATTCACCCCTCCACTTT.

This clonotype is medium-sized in the sample. The genes are TRBV5-6 and TRBJ1-1, with TRBD1 matching over 8 bases. V gave up 1 base and J gave up 4 bases; unmatched junction bases: 3. Germline lookup yields CDR1 SGHDT and CDR2 YYEEEE. CDR3 length equals 14 residues. CDR3 DNA sequence: TGTGCCAGCAGCTTGTCTGACAGGGGCACTGAAGCTTTCTTT. Residues: CASSLSDRGTEAFF.

This clonotype was recorded many times. This chain connects TRBV5-1 to TRBJ2-1, with D possibly being TRBD1 (6 bases). CDR1 is SGHRS, CDR2 YFSETQ, per germline. The CDR3 has 13 amino acids. Trimming cost V 4 bases and J 8 bases, with 13 bases left between them. The CDR3: CASSLSTGYEQFF. The CDR3 nucleotides read TGCGCCAGCAGCCTCTCGACAGGTTATGAGCAGTTCTTC. The full variable domain, rest sourced from reference TRBV5-1 and TRBJ2-1, is KAGVTQTPRYLIKTRGQQVTLSCSPISGHRSVSWYQQTPGQGLQFLFEYFSETQRNKGNFPGRFSGRQFSNSRSEMNVSTLELGDSALYLCASSLSTGYEQFFGPGTRLTVL.

This clonotype occurred many times. The V gene is TRBV6-5, the J gene TRBJ2-2; no firm D call. The V end lost 2 bases, the J end lost 5 bases, and 3 bases lay between the germline ends. Germline-derived CDR1 and CDR2 are MNHEY and SVGAGI. This CDR3 has 12 residues. The CDR3 sequence is CASSYVTGELFF. The CDR3 region has the DNA TGTGCCAGCAGTTACGTTACCGGGGAGCTGTTTTTT.

In this sample, this clonotype turned up many times. The V and J genes are TRBV27 and TRBJ2-7; D is unresolved. The CDR3 runs 12 residues. Per the germline V gene, CDR1 is MNHEY and CDR2 is SMNVEV (reference sequence). Trimming left V 5 bases short and J 0 bases short, with 5 bases between. The CDR3 DNA reads as TGTGCCAGCAGTCCCCTCTCCTACGAGCAGTACTTC. Residues: CASSPLSYEQYF.

This clonotype was seen at least ten times. CDR3 nucleotides: TGTGCCAGCACTCCCCGGGCTACCAACAATGAGCAGTTCTTC. Translating gives CASTPRATNNEQFF. The rearrangement uses TRBV5-6 and TRBJ2-1; D not resolved. V shed 6 bases and J shed 5 bases, with 15 bases lying between them. The CDR3 has 14 amino acids. CDR1 and CDR2 from the germline V gene are SGHDT and YYEEEE.